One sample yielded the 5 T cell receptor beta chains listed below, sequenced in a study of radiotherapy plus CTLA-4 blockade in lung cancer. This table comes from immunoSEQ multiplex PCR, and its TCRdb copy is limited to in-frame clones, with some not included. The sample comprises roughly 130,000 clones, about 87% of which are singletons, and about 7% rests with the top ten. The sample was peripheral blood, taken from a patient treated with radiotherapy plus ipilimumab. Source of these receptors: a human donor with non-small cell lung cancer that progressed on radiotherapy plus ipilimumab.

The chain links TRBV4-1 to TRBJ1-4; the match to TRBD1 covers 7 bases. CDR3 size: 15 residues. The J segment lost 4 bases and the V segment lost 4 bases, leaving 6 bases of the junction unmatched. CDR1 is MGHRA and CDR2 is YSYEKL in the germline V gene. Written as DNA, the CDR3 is TGCGCCAGCAGCCTAGACAGGGTTTATAATGAAAAACTGTTTTTT. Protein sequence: CASSLDRVYNEKLFF.

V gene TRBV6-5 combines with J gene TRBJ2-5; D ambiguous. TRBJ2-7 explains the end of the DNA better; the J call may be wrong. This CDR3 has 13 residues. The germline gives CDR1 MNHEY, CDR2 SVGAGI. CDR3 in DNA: TGTGCCAGCAGTTACGGCTATTCCTACGAGCAGTACTTC. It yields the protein CASSYGYSYEQYF.

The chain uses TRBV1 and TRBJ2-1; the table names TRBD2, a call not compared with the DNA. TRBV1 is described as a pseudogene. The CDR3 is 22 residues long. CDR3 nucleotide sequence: TGCACCAGCAGCCAAGATTGGTCAGGACTAGCGGGAGGGCCCGCCGAGGGCAATGAGCAGTTCTTC. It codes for CTSSQDWSGLAGGPAEGNEQFF.

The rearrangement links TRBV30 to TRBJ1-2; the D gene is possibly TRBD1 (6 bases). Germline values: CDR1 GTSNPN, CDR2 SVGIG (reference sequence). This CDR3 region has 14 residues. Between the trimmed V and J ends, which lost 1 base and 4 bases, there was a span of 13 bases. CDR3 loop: CAWSAGGGSYGYTF. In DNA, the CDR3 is TGTGCCTGGAGTGCGGGAGGGGGGAGCTATGGCTACACCTTC.

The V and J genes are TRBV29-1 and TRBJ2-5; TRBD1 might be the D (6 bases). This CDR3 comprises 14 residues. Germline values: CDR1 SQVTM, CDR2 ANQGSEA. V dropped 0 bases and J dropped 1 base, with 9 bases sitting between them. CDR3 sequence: CSVEDPRGQETQYF. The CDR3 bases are TGCAGCGTTGAAGATCCCAGGGGCCAAGAGACCCAGTACTTC.